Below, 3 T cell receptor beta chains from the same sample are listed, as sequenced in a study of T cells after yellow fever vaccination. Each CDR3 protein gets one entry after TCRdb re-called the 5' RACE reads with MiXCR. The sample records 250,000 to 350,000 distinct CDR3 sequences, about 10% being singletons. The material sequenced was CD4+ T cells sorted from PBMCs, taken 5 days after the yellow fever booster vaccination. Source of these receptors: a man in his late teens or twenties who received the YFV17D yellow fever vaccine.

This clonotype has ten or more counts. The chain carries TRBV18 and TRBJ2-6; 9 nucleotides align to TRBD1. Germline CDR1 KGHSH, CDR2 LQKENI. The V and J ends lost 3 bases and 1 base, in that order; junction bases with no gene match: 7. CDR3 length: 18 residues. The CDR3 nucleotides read TGTGCCAGCTCACCCTGGGGACAGGGAACTTCTGGGGCCAACGTCCTGACTTTC. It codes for CASSPWGQGTSGANVLTF.

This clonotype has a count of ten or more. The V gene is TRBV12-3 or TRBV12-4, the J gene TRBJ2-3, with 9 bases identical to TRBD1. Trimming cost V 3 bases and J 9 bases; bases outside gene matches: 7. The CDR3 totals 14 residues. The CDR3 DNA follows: TGTGCCAGCAGTTTTACAGGGGGCGGAGGAACGCAGTATTTT. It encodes CASSFTGGGGTQYF.

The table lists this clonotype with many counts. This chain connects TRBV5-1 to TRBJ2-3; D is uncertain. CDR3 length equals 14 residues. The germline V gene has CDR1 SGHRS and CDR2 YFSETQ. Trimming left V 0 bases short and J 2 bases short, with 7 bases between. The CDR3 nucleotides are TGCGCCAGCAGCTTGGACCCAGTCACAGATACGCAGTATTTT. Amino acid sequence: CASSLDPVTDTQYF.